This TCR beta chain was identified in a study of CD8 T cells in ankylosing spondylitis. Study observations and caveats: There was a TCR beta motif, made of 7 to 9 highly homologous variants, that appeared characteristic of ankylosing spondylitis blood. Disease-linked clones were CD8+ and relatively rare in peripheral blood. The study looked at matched synovial fluid samples from ankylosing spondylitis patients. Disease-linked clones were reported to be significantly enriched there.

This clonotype was observed many times. Its antigen is undetermined. TCRdb re-called the 5' RACE reads through MiXCR, storing one row per CDR3 protein. The sample holds about 450,000 distinct CDR3 sequences, 25% to 30% seen once. The germline V and J ends were trimmed by 7 bases and 4 bases, with 16 bases remaining between them. This CDR3 comprises 15 residues. This receptor was taken from a male donor with ankylosing spondylitis. Sequenced sample: blood, either unsorted or a sorted T cell fraction (not recorded which). The rearrangement uses TRBV12-3 or TRBV12-4 and TRBJ2-2; no firm D call. CDR3 sequence reads: CASTPLGPGTGELFF. The CDR3 nucleotides read TGTGCCAGCACCCCTTTGGGTCCCGGCACCGGGGAGCTGTTTTTT.